The T cell receptor (beta chain) described here comes from a study of cytomegalovirus exposure and HLA in healthy donors. As for the study in general: Earlier findings included about 120 million unique TCR beta sequences obtained from about 179 million T cells.

The PCR used 60 Vbeta and 13 Jbeta primers. TCRdb keeps only in-frame clones here, not all; method: immunoSEQ multiplex PCR. This sample's table reports over 60,000 clones. The CDR3 has 14 amino acids. Germline lookup yields CDR1 SGDLS and CDR2 YYNGEE. The J segment lost 2 bases and the V segment lost 4 bases, leaving 4 bases of the junction unmatched. Sequenced input: PBMCs. This TCR was sampled from a female donor in good health and CMV-seropositive. The rearrangement uses TRBV9 and TRBJ2-5; 8 nucleotides agree with TRBD2. The CDR3: CASSTGLEQETQYF. DNA for the CDR3: TGTGCCAGCAGCACGGGACTAGAACAAGAGACCCAGTACTTC.